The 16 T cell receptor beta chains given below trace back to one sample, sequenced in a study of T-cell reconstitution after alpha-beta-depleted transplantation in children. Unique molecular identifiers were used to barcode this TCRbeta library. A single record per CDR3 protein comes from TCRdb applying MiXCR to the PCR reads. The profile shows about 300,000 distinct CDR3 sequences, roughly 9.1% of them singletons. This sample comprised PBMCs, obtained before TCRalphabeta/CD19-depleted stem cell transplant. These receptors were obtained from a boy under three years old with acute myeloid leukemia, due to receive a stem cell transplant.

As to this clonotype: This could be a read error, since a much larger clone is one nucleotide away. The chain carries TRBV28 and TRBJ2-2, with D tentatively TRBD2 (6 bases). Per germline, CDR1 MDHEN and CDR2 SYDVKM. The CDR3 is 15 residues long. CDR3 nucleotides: TGTGCCAGCAGTTTCCCGGGACTCAACACCGAGGAGCTGTTTTTT. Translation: CASSFPGLNTEELFF.

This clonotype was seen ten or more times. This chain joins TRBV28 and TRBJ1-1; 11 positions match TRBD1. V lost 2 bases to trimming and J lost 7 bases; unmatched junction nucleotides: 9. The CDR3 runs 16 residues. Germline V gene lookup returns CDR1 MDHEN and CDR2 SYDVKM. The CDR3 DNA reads TGTGCCAGCAGTTTAGGGGACAGGGGGGTAATCAGTGAAGCTTTCTTT. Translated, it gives CASSLGDRGVISEAFF. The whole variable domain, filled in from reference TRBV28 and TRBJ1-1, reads DVKVTQSSRYLVKRTGEKVFLECVQDMDHENMFWYRQDPGLGLRLIYFSYDVKMKEKGDIPEGYSVSREKKERFSLILESASTNQTSMYLCASSLGDRGVISEAFFGQGTRLTVV.

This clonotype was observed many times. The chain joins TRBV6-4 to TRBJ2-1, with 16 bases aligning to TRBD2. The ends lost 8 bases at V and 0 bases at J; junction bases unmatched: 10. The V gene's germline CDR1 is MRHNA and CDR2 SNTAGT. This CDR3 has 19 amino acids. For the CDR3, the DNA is TGTGCCAGCGAAGGGACTAGCGGGAGGGCCGCCAGCTCCTACAATGAGCAGTTCTTC. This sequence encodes CASEGTSGRAASSYNEQFF.

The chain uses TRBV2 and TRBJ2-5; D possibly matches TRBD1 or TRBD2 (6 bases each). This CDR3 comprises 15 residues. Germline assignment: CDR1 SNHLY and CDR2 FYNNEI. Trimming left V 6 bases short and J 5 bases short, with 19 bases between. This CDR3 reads CASRETGRWLETQYF. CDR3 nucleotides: TGTGCCAGCAGGGAAACAGGGAGGTGGTTGGAGACCCAGTACTTC.

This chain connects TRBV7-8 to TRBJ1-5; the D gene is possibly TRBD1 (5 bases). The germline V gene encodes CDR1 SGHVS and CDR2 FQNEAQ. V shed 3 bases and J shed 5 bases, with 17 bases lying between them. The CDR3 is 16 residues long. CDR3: CASSLGTAVRYQPQHF. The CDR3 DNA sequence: TGTGCCAGCAGCTTGGGGACTGCCGTACGATATCAGCCCCAGCATTTT.

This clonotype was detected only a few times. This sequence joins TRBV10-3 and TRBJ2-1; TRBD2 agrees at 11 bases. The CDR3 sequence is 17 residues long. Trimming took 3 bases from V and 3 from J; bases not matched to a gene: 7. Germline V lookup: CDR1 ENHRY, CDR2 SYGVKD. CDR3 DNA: TGTGCCATCAGTGATAGCGGGAGGGCCTTTTACTACAATGAGCAGTTCTTC. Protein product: CAISDSGRAFYYNEQFF.

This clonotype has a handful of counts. CDR3 coding DNA: TGTGCCACCACCGGGACCCACCCCTACAATGAGCAGTTCTTC. This translates into CATTGTHPYNEQFF. The rearrangement joins TRBV25-1 to TRBJ2-1; D assignment may be TRBD1 or TRBD2 (5 bases each). V lost 10 bases and J 2 bases, leaving 15 bases between the germline ends. Germline V gene sequence: CDR1 MGHDK, CDR2 SYGVNS. The CDR3 loop spans 14 amino acids.

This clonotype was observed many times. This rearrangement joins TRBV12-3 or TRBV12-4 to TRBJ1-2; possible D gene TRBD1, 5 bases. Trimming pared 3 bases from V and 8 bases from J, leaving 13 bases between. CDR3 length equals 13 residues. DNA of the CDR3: TGTGCCAGCAGTTTGGGACGCCTATCGGGCTACACCTTC. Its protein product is CASSLGRLSGYTF.

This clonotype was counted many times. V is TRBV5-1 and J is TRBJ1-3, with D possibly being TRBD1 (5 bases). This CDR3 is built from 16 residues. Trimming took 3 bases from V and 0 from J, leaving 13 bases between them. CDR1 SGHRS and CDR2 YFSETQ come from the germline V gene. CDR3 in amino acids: CASSWGGPSSGNTIYF. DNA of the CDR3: TGCGCCAGCAGCTGGGGGGGACCGAGCTCTGGAAACACCATATATTTT. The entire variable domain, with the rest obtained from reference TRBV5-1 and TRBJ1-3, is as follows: KAGVTQTPRYLIKTRGQQVTLSCSPISGHRSVSWYQQTPGQGLQFLFEYFSETQRNKGNFPGRFSGRQFSNSRSEMNVSTLELGDSALYLCASSWGGPSSGNTIYFGEGSWLTVV.

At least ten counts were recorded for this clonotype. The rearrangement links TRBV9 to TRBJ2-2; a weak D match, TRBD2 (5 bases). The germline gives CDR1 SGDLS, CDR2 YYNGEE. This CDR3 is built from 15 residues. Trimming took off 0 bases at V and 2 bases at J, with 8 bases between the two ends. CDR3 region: CASSVEDSNTGELFF. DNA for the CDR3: TGTGCCAGCAGCGTAGAGGACTCTAACACCGGGGAGCTGTTTTTT.

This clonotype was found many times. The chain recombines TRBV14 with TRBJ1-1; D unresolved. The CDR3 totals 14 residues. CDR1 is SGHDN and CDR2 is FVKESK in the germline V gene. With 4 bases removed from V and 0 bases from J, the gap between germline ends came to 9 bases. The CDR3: CASSRVRMNTEAFF. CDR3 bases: TGTGCCAGCAGCCGGGTTCGAATGAACACTGAAGCTTTCTTT.

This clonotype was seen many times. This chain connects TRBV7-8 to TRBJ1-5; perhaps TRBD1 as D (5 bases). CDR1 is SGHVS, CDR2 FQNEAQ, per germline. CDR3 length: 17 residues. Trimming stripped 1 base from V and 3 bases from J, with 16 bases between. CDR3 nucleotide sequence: TGTGCCAGCAGCTTAGGGTGGGGGGGATCTTCCAATCAGCCCCAGCATTTT. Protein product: CASSLGWGGSSNQPQHF.

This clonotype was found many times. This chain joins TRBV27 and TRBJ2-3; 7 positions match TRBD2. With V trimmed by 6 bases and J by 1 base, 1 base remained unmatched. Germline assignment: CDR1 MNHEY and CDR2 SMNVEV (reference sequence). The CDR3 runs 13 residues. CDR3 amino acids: CASRAGGTDTQYF. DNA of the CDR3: TGTGCCAGCAGGGCGGGAGGCACAGATACGCAGTATTTT.

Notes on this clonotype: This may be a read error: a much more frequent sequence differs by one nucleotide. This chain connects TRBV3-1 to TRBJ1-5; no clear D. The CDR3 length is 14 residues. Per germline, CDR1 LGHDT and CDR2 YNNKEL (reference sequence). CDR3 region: CACSQAQSNQPQHF. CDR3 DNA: TGTGCCTGCAGCCAAGCCCAGAGCAATCAGCCCCAGCATTTT.

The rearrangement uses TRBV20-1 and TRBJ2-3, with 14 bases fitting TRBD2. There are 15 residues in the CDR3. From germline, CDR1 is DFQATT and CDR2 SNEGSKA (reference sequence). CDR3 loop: CRVGLAGDSTDTQYF. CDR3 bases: TGCAGGGTGGGACTAGCGGGGGATAGCACAGATACGCAGTATTTT.

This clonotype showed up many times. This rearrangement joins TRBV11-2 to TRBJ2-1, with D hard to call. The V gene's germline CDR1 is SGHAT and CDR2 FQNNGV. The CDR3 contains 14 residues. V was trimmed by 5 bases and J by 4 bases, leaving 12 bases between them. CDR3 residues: CASSPSYRYNEQFF. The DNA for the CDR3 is TGTGCCAGCAGCCCCTCCTACAGATACAATGAGCAGTTCTTC.